These 13 T cell receptor beta chains share one sample of origin, sequenced in a study of a mutant IDH1 vaccine in newly diagnosed glioma. The time point: week 11, during vaccination. With topical imiquimod, each dose of the vaccine consisted of 300 ug of mutant IDH1 20-mer peptide. Assay used: immunoSEQ multiplex PCR; TCRdb lists only in-frame clones, some missing. This table holds some 64,000 clones, approximately 88% found once. No antigen has been assigned to these receptors. The material was PBMCs, obtained from a glioma patient whose treatment included an IDH1 peptide vaccine. These receptors originate from a woman aged 45-65 years with glioma.

The genes are TRBV7-2 and TRBJ1-1; D is ambiguous. The length of the CDR3 is 14 residues. CDR1 is SGHTA and CDR2 is FQGNSA in the germline V gene. V was trimmed by 1 base and J by 0 bases, leaving 6 bases between them. The CDR3 spells CASSLGRLNTEAFF. CDR3 nucleotides: TGTGCCAGCAGCTTAGGCAGGTTGAACACTGAAGCTTTCTTT.

The rearrangement joins TRBV11-3 to TRBJ2-1; D remains unclear. V was pared by 0 bases and J by 5 bases, with 11 bases between. Germline lookup yields CDR1 SGHNT and CDR2 YENEEA. CDR3 length: 15 residues. The CDR3, as DNA: TGTGCCAGCAGCTTAGACCTGTCGCGAGACAATGAGCAGTTCTTC. This translates into CASSLDLSRDNEQFF.

This clone was found a few times. The V and J genes are TRBV9 and TRBJ1-1; D is uncertain. V was shortened by 0 bases and J by 3 bases, with 6 bases between the two germline ends. The CDR3 extends over 13 amino acids. Germline V gives CDR1 SGDLS, CDR2 YYNGEE. The CDR3: CASSVGPDTEAFF. The CDR3 region has the DNA TGTGCCAGCAGCGTAGGACCGGACACTGAAGCTTTCTTT.

The CDR3 reads CASKQGIYGYTF. CDR3 sequence (DNA): TGTGCCAGCAAACAGGGAATCTATGGCTACACCTTC. The chain combines TRBV6-5 with TRBJ1-2; possible D gene TRBD1, 6 bases. The V gene lost 7 bases and the J gene lost 4 bases, with 10 bases spanning the gap. This CDR3 spans 12 amino acids. In germline, CDR1 is MNHEY, CDR2 SVGAGI.

This rearrangement joins TRBV7-2 to TRBJ1-4; D is undetermined. CDR3 length equals 16 residues. V lost 1 base to trimming and J lost 8 bases, with 17 bases between them. CDR1 is SGHTA and CDR2 is FQGNSA in the germline V gene. The DNA of the CDR3 is TGTGCCAGCAGCTTAGAGTTGGGCTGGACTCGCGAAAAACTGTTTTTT. Its translation: CASSLELGWTREKLFF.

The gene calls are TRBV7-9 and TRBJ2-1; the D is unclear. V was cut by 1 base and J by 1 base, with 8 bases left in between. CDR1 SEHNR and CDR2 FQNEAQ come from the germline V gene (reference sequence). CDR3 size: 15 residues. CDR3 in DNA: TGTGCCAGCAGCTTAGATACTGGGTCCTACAATGAGCAGTTCTTC. It specifies CASSLDTGSYNEQFF.

The chain joins TRBV10-1 to TRBJ1-1, with 9 bases aligning to TRBD1. Germline-derived CDR1 and CDR2 are WNHNN and SYGVQD (reference sequence). This CDR3 spans 12 amino acids. V dropped 5 bases and J dropped 8; count of bases not matched to a gene: 3. The CDR3 protein is CASSQTGGEAFF. CDR3 nucleotide sequence: TGCGCCAGCAGTCAAACAGGGGGCGAAGCTTTCTTT.

The rearrangement uses TRBV19 and TRBJ1-5, with TRBD1 matching 7 bases. This CDR3 has 15 amino acids. CDR1 and CDR2 (germline): LNHDA, SQIVND (reference sequence). The junction had 10 bases not matched to a gene; V was cut back by 7 bases and J by 4 bases. CDR3 amino acids: CASNHRDRRNQPQHF. The CDR3 region has the DNA TGTGCCAGTAACCATCGGGACAGAAGGAATCAGCCCCAGCATTTT.

CDR3 in amino acids: CASSPRRGRIDEQFF. The CDR3 DNA is TGTGCCAGCTCACCACGCAGGGGGCGTATAGATGAGCAGTTCTTC. The chain joins TRBV18 to TRBJ2-1; 8 positions match TRBD1. Germline CDR1 is KGHSH and CDR2 is LQKENI. The length of the CDR3 is 15 residues. Germline trimming cut 1 base from V and 8 bases from J; bases unmatched to any gene: 7.

This clone was counted once. This chain links TRBV27 with TRBJ1-5, with D hard to call. Germline CDR1 is MNHEY and CDR2 is SMNVEV (reference sequence). CDR3 length: 12 residues. Deletions cut 3 bases from V and 6 bases from J, with 6 bases between. CDR3 sequence: CASSFSGQPQHF. CDR3 sequence (DNA): TGTGCCAGCAGTTTTTCTGGTCAGCCCCAGCATTTT.

V is TRBV4-3 and J is TRBJ2-3, with 10 bases aligning to TRBD1. CDR1 and CDR2 (germline): LGHNA, YSLEER. V lost 1 base and J lost 3; bases outside the gene matches: 4. CDR3 size: 16 residues. In nucleotides, the CDR3 is TGCGCCAGCAGCCAAGCCGGGACAGGGGCGACAGATACGCAGTATTTT. Translation: CASSQAGTGATDTQYF.

This chain joins TRBV13 and TRBJ2-3; D unclear. The germline CDR1 and CDR2 sequences are PRHDT and FYEKMQ (reference sequence). V was cut by 1 base and J by 2 bases, with 4 bases left in between. This CDR3 is built from 13 residues. CDR3 nucleotides: TGTGCCAGCAGCTTAGCTCCCACAGATACGCAGTATTTT. Protein product: CASSLAPTDTQYF.

The gene calls are TRBV5-1 and TRBJ1-3, with a weak D call TRBD1 (5 bases). The CDR3 is 15 amino acids. Germline V gene sequence: CDR1 SGHRS, CDR2 YFSETQ. V lost 3 bases to trimming and J lost 1 base, with 11 bases between them. CDR3 nucleotide sequence: TGCGCCAGCAGCTCCGGGGGGGTTTCTGGAAACACCATATATTTT. This encodes CASSSGGVSGNTIYF.